The clone carrying this TCR beta chain was found a few times. The antigen is unknown. Germline-derived CDR1 and CDR2 are LNHDA and SQIVND (reference sequence). V trimming: 0 bases; J trimming: 4 bases; junction bases outside the gene matches: 6. This CDR3 has 17 amino acids. These data come from a study of Ad26.COV2.S vaccination and SARS-CoV-2 variants. Sequenced by immunoSEQ multiplex PCR; TCRdb stores in-frame clones only, minus some. The repertoire has some 190,000 clones, 87% of them found once; the top ten carry around 6.3%. Overall study findings and caveats: Spike-specific TCR breadth was greater after Ad26.COV2.S than placebo. Using TCR breadth and depth analyses may have led to underestimated total T cell responses.

The receptor was derived from a human donor who had recovered from COVID-19. Sequenced here: peripheral blood, sampled after recovery from COVID-19. The chain links TRBV19 to TRBJ2-1; 10 bases are shared with TRBD2. The CDR3 nucleotides are TGTGCCAGTAGTATAGAGGGGTTACTAGCGGGATACAATGAGCAGTTCTTC. It specifies CASSIEGLLAGYNEQFF.